The present TCR beta chain was sequenced within a study of T cell changes during pregnancy in multiple sclerosis. V was trimmed by 8 bases and J by 2 bases, leaving 13 bases between them. This CDR3 is built from 13 residues. Germline V lookup: CDR1 MDHEN, CDR2 SYDVKM. Here immunoSEQ multiplex PCR was the method, and the copy in TCRdb shows in-frame clones only, minus some. The sample gives around 85,000 clones, about 90% of which show up once; around 3.4% is in the top ten. This clonotype was obtained from a female donor in good health, serving as a control in a pregnancy study. Some clones in this sample may be carry-over from other donors' samples. V usage is TRBV28 and J usage is TRBJ2-7; maybe TRBD2 (6 bases). The source was PBMCs, collected in the first trimester of pregnancy. The DNA for the CDR3 is TGTGCCAGCGGGGGGTCAGGGACCTACGAGCAGTACTTC. It codes for CASGGSGTYEQYF.